This T cell receptor (beta chain) was profiled in a study of T cells expressing NK-cell markers. Across the whole study: Sorted CD3+CD56-NKG2C+, CD3+CD56+NKG2C+ and CD3+CD56+NKG2C- T cells supplied the TCR beta repertoires. Study-wide points: In 5 to 7 donors, dominant CD3+CD56+NKG2C+ clones formed about 1.0-8% of CD8+ cells.

A word on this clonotype: Its antigen is currently unknown.

UMIs accompanied the 5'RACE template switching by which TCR beta cDNA was made. TCRdb reprocessed the 5' RACE reads; each CDR3 protein has one entry and no DNA is given. The data include some 500,000 distinct CDR3 sequences; the top ten clones carry roughly 1.4%. The CDR3 is 15 amino acids. The germline gives CDR1 SGDLS, CDR2 YYNGEE. This receptor was taken from a woman between 45 and 60 years old in good health. This chain joins TRBV9 and TRBJ2-7; with no DNA, the TCRdb D assignment of TRBD2 cannot be verified. Sequenced sample: blood T cells: a sorted CD56 or NKG2C T cell subset, CD4+ or CD8+ T cells, or bulk PBMC T cells (not recorded which). The CDR3: CASSVRSGFSYEQYF.